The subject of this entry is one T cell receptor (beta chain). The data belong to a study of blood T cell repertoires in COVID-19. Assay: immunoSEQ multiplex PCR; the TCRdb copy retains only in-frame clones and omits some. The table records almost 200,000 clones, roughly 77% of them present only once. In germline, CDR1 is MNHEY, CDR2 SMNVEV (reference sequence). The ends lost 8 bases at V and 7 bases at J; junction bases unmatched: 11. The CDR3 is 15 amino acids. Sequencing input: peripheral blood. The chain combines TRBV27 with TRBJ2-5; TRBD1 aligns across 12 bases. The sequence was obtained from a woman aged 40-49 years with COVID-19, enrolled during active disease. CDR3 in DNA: TGTGCCAGCTCCGGGACAGGGGGCGCTTGGGGGACCCAGTACTTC. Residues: CASSGTGGAWGTQYF.